Listed here are 32 T cell receptor beta chains from one sample, sequenced in a study of response to subunit inactivated influenza vaccine. TCRdb used MiXCR to reprocess the RT-PCR reads, holding one entry per CDR3 protein. The sample has more than 550,000 distinct CDR3 sequences; 12% are singletons. The sample in question was PBMCs from blood, obtained on the day of vaccination. The receptors stem from a man aged 50 to 59 who received an inactivated influenza vaccine.

This clonotype was counted at least ten times. The V gene is TRBV5-1, the J gene TRBJ2-7; D not resolved. CDR1 and CDR2 from the germline V gene are SGHRS and YFSETQ. This CDR3 contains 15 residues. The V gene lost 2 bases and the J gene lost 3 bases, with 15 bases spanning the gap. This CDR3 is CASSFWQKDFYEQYF. In DNA form, the CDR3 reads TGCGCCAGCAGCTTTTGGCAGAAAGACTTCTACGAGCAGTACTTC.

This clonotype was seen a few times. The V gene is TRBV7-2, the J gene TRBJ1-4; TRBD1 might be the D (5 bases). Germline CDR1 and CDR2: SGHTA and FQGNSA. V lost 6 bases and J lost 5, with 13 bases in between. This CDR3 comprises 14 residues. CDR3 sequence: CASSSGTGNEKLFF. CDR3 nucleotide sequence: TGTGCCAGCAGTTCCGGGACGGGGAATGAAAAACTGTTTTTT.

This clonotype occurred many times. The chain links TRBV12-3 or TRBV12-4 to TRBJ1-2; TRBD1 might be the D (6 bases). The CDR3 sequence is 14 residues long. V was shortened by 1 base and J by 3 bases, with 9 bases between the two germline ends. The CDR3 sequence: CASSLDTGYYGYTF. The CDR3 DNA reads TGTGCCAGCAGTTTAGATACAGGGTACTATGGCTACACCTTC.

This clonotype was picked up a small number of times. V usage is TRBV20-1 and J usage is TRBJ2-2; no firm D call. Per the germline V gene, CDR1 is DFQATT and CDR2 is SNEGSKA (reference sequence). With 1 base removed from V and 3 bases from J, the gap between germline ends came to 6 bases. The CDR3 extends over 13 amino acids. The CDR3 DNA reads TGCAGTGCTAGAGTCAAGGACACCGGGGAGCTGTTTTTT. Translated: CSARVKDTGELFF.

The V gene is TRBV12-3 or TRBV12-4, the J gene TRBJ2-2, with a possible D match to TRBD2 (5 bases). V lost 8 bases to trimming and J lost 4 bases, with 11 bases between them. The CDR3 spans 13 residues. CDR3 sequence: CASFRGSTGELFF. CDR3 DNA sequence: TGTGCCAGCTTTCGGGGAAGCACCGGGGAGCTGTTTTTT.

There are many counts of this clonotype. CDR3 nucleotides: TGCGCCAGCAGCTTAGCTCCTGGGACTAGCGGGGGTTCCTACGAGCAGTACTTC. Protein: CASSLAPGTSGGSYEQYF. The genes are TRBV5-1 and TRBJ2-7; 14 nucleotides align to TRBD2. The germline V gene encodes CDR1 SGHRS and CDR2 YFSETQ. This CDR3 comprises 18 residues. V gave up 2 bases and J gave up 1 base; unmatched junction bases: 8.

In its sample, this clonotype was seen a few times. The V and J genes are TRBV29-1 and TRBJ2-7, with D unresolved. CDR3 length equals 13 residues. Germline CDR1 is SQVTM and CDR2 is ANQGSEA. V was shortened by 5 bases and J by 1 base, with 12 bases between the two germline ends. The CDR3 sequence: CSVLSGYSYEQYF. The CDR3 DNA is TGCAGCGTTCTGTCAGGCTATTCCTACGAGCAGTACTTC.

This clonotype has only a few counts. The genes are TRBV15 and TRBJ1-1; D gene unclear. The CDR3 is made up of 16 amino acids. Germline lookup yields CDR1 LNHNV and CDR2 YYDKDF (reference sequence). V was shortened by 3 bases and J by 5 bases, with 19 bases between the two germline ends. CDR3 sequence: CATSSPLTLGQTEAFF. CDR3 in DNA: TGTGCCACCAGCAGCCCCTTAACCCTAGGGCAGACTGAAGCTTTCTTT.

This clonotype was seen a few times. The rearrangement uses TRBV11-2 and TRBJ2-1, with TRBD2 matching over 8 bases. V shed 1 base, J shed 5 bases, and the junction held 10 bases outside the gene matches. The CDR3 is made up of 17 amino acids. The germline V gene has CDR1 SGHAT and CDR2 FQNNGV. This CDR3 is CASSLVVTSGIHNEQFF. Here the CDR3 DNA reads TGTGCCAGCAGCTTAGTGGTCACTAGCGGCATCCACAATGAGCAGTTCTTC.

A few counts support this clonotype. CDR3 DNA sequence: TGCGCCAGCAGCTTGGCCAGGGGGCAGGATACGCAGTATTTT. Its protein is CASSLARGQDTQYF. V gene TRBV5-1 combines with J gene TRBJ2-3, with TRBD1 matching 8 bases. The CDR3 is 14 amino acids. The germline V gene encodes CDR1 SGHRS and CDR2 YFSETQ. Trimming removed 0 bases from V and 6 bases from J; junction bases left unmatched: 3.

The chain is built from TRBV18 and TRBJ2-7; 7 nucleotides agree with TRBD1. This CDR3 has 15 amino acids. V trimming: 2 bases; J trimming: 0 bases; junction bases outside the gene matches: 4. Germline CDR1 and CDR2: KGHSH and LQKENI. The CDR3 here is CASSPGQVNSYEQYF. CDR3 in DNA: TGTGCCAGCTCACCAGGACAGGTGAACTCCTACGAGCAGTACTTC.

The table lists this clonotype with a count of one. The DNA for the CDR3 is TGTGCCAGCAGCCAAGGAGTCGGGGGTGGCACAGATACGCAGTATTTT. Protein product: CASSQGVGGGTDTQYF. The chain employs TRBV3-1 and TRBJ2-3, with a tentative D call TRBD2 (6 bases). CDR3 length: 16 residues. Germline V gene data show CDR1 as LGHDT and CDR2 as YNNKEL (reference sequence). V gave up 1 base and J gave up 1 base, with 12 bases separating them.

This clonotype was seen at least ten times. The chain uses TRBV9 and TRBJ2-2, with D tentatively TRBD1 (6 bases). V gave up 8 bases and J gave up 10 bases, with 15 bases separating them. The CDR3 is 12 amino acids. From germline, CDR1 is SGDLS and CDR2 YYNGEE. For the CDR3, the DNA is TGTGCCAGTACTAGGGGGTCGAAGGAGCTGTTTTTT. Encoded protein: CASTRGSKELFF.

The CDR3 region has the DNA TGTGCCAGCAGCTTAGTTTTCCCCTACGAGCAGTACTTC. Encoded protein: CASSLVFPYEQYF. The rearrangement uses TRBV7-2 and TRBJ2-7; D is unclear. Trimming stripped 1 base from V and 2 bases from J, with 6 bases between. Germline-derived CDR1 and CDR2 are SGHTA and FQGNSA. This CDR3 region has 13 residues.

The chain employs TRBV11-2 and TRBJ2-5; D is unclear. Germline CDR1 is SGHAT and CDR2 is FQNNGV. The CDR3 contains 15 residues. Trimming pared 6 bases from V and 0 bases from J, leaving 14 bases between. The CDR3 DNA sequence: TGTGCCAGCAGTCAAGTCTCGGGCCACCAAGAGACCCAGTACTTC. Amino acid sequence: CASSQVSGHQETQYF. Based on the CDR3 plus reference TRBV11-2 and TRBJ2-5, the full variable domain is EAGVAQSPRYKIIEKRQSVAFWCNPISGHATLYWYQQILGQGPKLLIQFQNNGVVDDSQLPKDRFSAERLKGVDSTLKIQPAKLEDSAVYLCASSQVSGHQETQYFGPGTRLLVL.

The chain uses TRBV6-1 and TRBJ2-5; 16 bases align to TRBD2. V shed 6 bases, J shed 3 bases, and the junction held 1 base outside the gene matches. Germline V CDR1 and CDR2: MNHNS, SASEGT. The CDR3 consists of 15 residues. As DNA, the CDR3 is TGTGCCAGCAGGGGACTAGCGGGGGGGGAAGAGACCCAGTACTTC. It encodes CASRGLAGGEETQYF.

Ten or more counts support this clonotype. This chain joins TRBV20-1 and TRBJ2-3, with TRBD2 matching 11 bases. Germline V gene data show CDR1 as DFQATT and CDR2 as SNEGSKA (reference sequence). This CDR3 is built from 16 residues. After removal of 3 bases from V and 0 bases from J, the junction contained 5 bases not matched to a gene. In DNA form, the CDR3 reads TGCAGTGCTAGTAGCGGGGGGGGTCCTAGCACAGATACGCAGTATTTT. Its translation is CSASSGGGPSTDTQYF.

This clonotype came up a few times. The chain employs TRBV28 and TRBJ2-1, with 9 bases aligning to TRBD2. The germline gives CDR1 MDHEN, CDR2 SYDVKM. Trimming took 3 bases from V and 2 from J; bases not matched to a gene: 20. The length of the CDR3 is 21 residues. The CDR3 reads CASSFHLASGVSRVPYNEQFF. CDR3 sequence (DNA): TGTGCCAGCAGTTTTCACTTGGCTAGCGGGGTATCAAGAGTCCCCTACAATGAGCAGTTCTTC.

The V call is TRBV28, the J call TRBJ2-2; 10 bases are a match to TRBD1. The CDR3 covers 15 residues. V trimming: 7 bases; J trimming: 3 bases; junction bases outside the gene matches: 5. Germline assignment: CDR1 MDHEN and CDR2 SYDVKM. This CDR3 is CASKPGQGYTGELFF. Here the CDR3 DNA reads TGTGCCAGCAAACCGGGACAGGGGTACACCGGGGAGCTGTTTTTT.

The chain has TRBV7-2 and TRBJ1-6; TRBD1 agrees at 7 bases. This CDR3 contains 15 residues. J was trimmed by 9 bases and V by 6 bases; bases with no gene match: 11. From germline, CDR1 is SGHTA and CDR2 FQGNSA. This chain's CDR3 is CASRGGQLLGSPLHF. The CDR3 region has the DNA TGTGCCAGCAGGGGGGGACAGCTGCTGGGTTCACCCCTCCACTTT.

This clonotype appeared a few times. In nucleotides, the CDR3 is TGCAGTGCTAGCAGGACTACGGGGGGAGAGACCCAGTACTTC. Protein sequence: CSASRTTGGETQYF. The chain links TRBV20-1 to TRBJ2-5; TRBD2 aligns across 7 bases. This CDR3 is 14 amino acids long. V lost 3 bases and J lost 4; bases outside the gene matches: 8. Germline V gene data show CDR1 as DFQATT and CDR2 as SNEGSKA (reference sequence).

In the case of this clonotype: The junction departs from the called germline gene at one end, perhaps through a read error. V is TRBV7-7 and J is TRBJ2-7, with a weak D call TRBD2 (6 bases). The CDR3 is made up of 13 amino acids. The V gene's germline CDR1 is SSHAT and CDR2 FNYEAQ (reference sequence). This CDR3 reads CASSLERGNEQYF. The CDR3 bases are TGTGCTAGCAGCTTAGAACGCGGGAATGAGCAGTACTTC.

The chain uses TRBV14 and TRBJ1-1; 11 bases align to TRBD1. The CDR3 runs to 13 residues. Looked up from germline, CDR1 is SGHDN and CDR2 is FVKESK. Losses at the gene ends were 1 base for V and 9 bases for J; bases not matched to a gene: 1. The CDR3 sequence: CASSQADRGQAFF. DNA for the CDR3: TGTGCCAGCAGCCAAGCGGACAGGGGGCAAGCTTTCTTT.

The gene calls are TRBV10-3 and TRBJ2-3; D unresolved. The germline CDR1 and CDR2 sequences are ENHRY and SYGVKD. The CDR3 has 11 residues. Trimming removed 3 bases from V and 8 bases from J, with 6 bases in between. CDR3 sequence: CAISEDGTQYF. CDR3 in DNA: TGTGCCATCAGTGAAGATGGTACGCAGTATTTT.

This clonotype has ten or more counts. This rearrangement joins TRBV9 to TRBJ2-7, with D possibly being TRBD2 (6 bases). Germline values: CDR1 SGDLS, CDR2 YYNGEE. The CDR3 loop spans 14 amino acids. Between the trimmed V and J ends, which lost 4 bases and 5 bases, there was a span of 16 bases. The chain's CDR3 is CASSPRTGVDEQYF. CDR3 nucleotides: TGTGCCAGCAGCCCCCGTACGGGAGTTGACGAGCAGTACTTC.

This clonotype was recorded at least ten times. The chain employs TRBV10-3 and TRBJ1-1; D perhaps matches TRBD1 (5 bases). Germline V CDR1 and CDR2: ENHRY, SYGVKD. The CDR3 spans 13 residues. V dropped 10 bases and J dropped 0 bases, with 12 bases sitting between them. The CDR3 DNA reads TGTGCCACCCATCCGGGGGTGAACACTGAAGCTTTCTTT. Protein product: CATHPGVNTEAFF.

The chain uses TRBV27 and TRBJ2-2, with 8 bases lining up with TRBD1. There are 16 residues in the CDR3. J lost 5 bases, V lost 4 bases, and 9 bases had no gene match. Germline CDR1 is MNHEY and CDR2 is SMNVEV (reference sequence). The CDR3: CASSSPGQGLTGELFF. The CDR3 DNA reads TGTGCCAGCAGTTCCCCTGGACAGGGTCTGACCGGGGAGCTGTTTTTT.

This chain uses TRBV10-3 with TRBJ2-7, with a possible D match to TRBD2 (6 bases). Looked up from germline, CDR1 is ENHRY and CDR2 is SYGVKD. V shed 8 bases and J shed 0 bases, with 8 bases lying between them. The CDR3 spans 12 residues. DNA of the CDR3: TGTGCCATCGGCGGGGACTCCTACGAGCAGTACTTC. It codes for CAIGGDSYEQYF.

This rearrangement joins TRBV5-5 to TRBJ2-1; 11 bases match TRBD1. V lost 5 bases, J lost 8 bases, and 9 bases stayed unmatched. The germline V gene has CDR1 SGHKS and CDR2 YYEKEE (reference sequence). This CDR3 comprises 15 residues. The DNA for the CDR3 is TGTGCCAGCAGTTTCGGACAGGGGGCGTTCGATGAGCAGTTCTTC. Residues: CASSFGQGAFDEQFF.

The chain has TRBV20-1 and TRBJ2-1, with 7 nucleotides matching TRBD2. Germline V CDR1 and CDR2: DFQATT, SNEGSKA (reference sequence). The CDR3 totals 14 residues. The V gene end was trimmed by 8 bases and the J gene end by 4 bases; junction bases not matched to a gene: 11. The CDR3 DNA reads TGCAGTTCTAACCCCAGCGGGACTTACAATGAGCAGTTCTTC. It codes for CSSNPSGTYNEQFF.

This clonotype was detected ten times or more. The chain joins TRBV19 to TRBJ1-1; a possible D gene is TRBD1 (6 bases). Germline V gene sequence: CDR1 LNHDA, CDR2 SQIVND (reference sequence). This CDR3 region has 13 residues. V lost 5 bases to trimming and J lost 3 bases, with 10 bases between them. This CDR3 is CASSYREYTEAFF. The CDR3 DNA follows: TGTGCCAGTAGTTACAGGGAGTACACTGAAGCTTTCTTT.

The chain has TRBV20-1 and TRBJ2-7, with 10 nucleotides matching TRBD2. Per germline, CDR1 DFQATT and CDR2 SNEGSKA (reference sequence). The CDR3 runs to 14 residues. The ends lost 6 bases at V and 2 bases at J; junction bases unmatched: 7. The CDR3 bases are TGCAGTGCAACCGGGACTAGCGCGGCCTACGAGCAGTACTTC. This translates into CSATGTSAAYEQYF.